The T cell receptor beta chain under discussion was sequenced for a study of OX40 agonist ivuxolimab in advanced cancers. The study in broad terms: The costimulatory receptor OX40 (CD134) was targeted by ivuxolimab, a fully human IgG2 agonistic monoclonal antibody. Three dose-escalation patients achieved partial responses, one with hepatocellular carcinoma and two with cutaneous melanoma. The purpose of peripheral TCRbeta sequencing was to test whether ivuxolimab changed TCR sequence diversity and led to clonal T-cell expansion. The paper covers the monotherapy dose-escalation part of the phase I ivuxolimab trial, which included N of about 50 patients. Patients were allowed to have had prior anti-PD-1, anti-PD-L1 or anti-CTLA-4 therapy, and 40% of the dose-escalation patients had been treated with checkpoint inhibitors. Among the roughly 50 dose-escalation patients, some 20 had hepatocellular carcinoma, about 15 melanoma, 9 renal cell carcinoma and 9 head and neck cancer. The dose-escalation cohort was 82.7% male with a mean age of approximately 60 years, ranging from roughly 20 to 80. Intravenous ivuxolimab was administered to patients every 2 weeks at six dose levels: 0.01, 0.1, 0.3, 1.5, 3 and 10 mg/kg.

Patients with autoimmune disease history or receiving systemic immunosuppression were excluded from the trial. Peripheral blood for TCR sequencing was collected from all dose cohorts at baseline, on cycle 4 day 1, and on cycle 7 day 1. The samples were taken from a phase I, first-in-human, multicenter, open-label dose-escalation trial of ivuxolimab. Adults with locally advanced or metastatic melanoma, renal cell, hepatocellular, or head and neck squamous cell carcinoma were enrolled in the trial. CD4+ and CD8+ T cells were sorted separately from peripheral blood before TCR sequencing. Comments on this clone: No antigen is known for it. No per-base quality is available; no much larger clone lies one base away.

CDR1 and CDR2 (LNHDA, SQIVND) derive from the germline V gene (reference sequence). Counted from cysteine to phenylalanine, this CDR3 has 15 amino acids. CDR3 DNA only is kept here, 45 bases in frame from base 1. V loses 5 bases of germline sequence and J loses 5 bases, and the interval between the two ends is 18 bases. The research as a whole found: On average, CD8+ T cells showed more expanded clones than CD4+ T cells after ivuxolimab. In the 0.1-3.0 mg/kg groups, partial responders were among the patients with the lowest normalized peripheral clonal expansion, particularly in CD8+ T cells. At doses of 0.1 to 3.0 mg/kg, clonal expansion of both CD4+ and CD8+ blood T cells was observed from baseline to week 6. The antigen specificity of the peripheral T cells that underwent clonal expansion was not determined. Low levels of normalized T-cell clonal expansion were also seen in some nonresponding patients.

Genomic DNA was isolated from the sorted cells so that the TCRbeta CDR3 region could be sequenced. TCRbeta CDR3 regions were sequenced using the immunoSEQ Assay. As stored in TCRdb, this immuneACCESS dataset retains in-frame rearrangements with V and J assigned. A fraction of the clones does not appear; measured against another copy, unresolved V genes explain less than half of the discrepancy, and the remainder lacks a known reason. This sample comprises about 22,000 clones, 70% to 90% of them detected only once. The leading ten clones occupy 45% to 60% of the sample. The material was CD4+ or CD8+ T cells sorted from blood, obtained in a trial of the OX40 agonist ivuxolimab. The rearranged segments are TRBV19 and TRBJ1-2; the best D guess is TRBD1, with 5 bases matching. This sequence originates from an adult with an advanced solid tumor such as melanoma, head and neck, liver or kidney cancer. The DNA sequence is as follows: TGTGCCAGTAGTCCTACCCAGGGATATGGGTATGGCTACACCTTC. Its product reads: CASSPTQGYGYGYTF.